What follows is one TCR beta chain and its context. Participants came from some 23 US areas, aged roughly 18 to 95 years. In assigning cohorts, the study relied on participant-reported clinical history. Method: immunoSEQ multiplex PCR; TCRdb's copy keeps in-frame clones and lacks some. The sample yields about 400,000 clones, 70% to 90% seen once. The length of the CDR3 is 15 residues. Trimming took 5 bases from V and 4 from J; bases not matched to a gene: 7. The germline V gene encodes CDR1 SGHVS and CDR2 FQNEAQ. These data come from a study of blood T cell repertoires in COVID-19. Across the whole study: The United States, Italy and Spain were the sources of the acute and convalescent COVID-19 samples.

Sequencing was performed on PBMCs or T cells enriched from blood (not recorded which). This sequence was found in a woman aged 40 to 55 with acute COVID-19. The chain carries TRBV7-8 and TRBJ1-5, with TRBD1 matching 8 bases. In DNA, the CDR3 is TGTGCCAGCAGCCCCGACAGGGGAGGGAATCAGCCCCAGCATTTT. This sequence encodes CASSPDRGGNQPQHF.